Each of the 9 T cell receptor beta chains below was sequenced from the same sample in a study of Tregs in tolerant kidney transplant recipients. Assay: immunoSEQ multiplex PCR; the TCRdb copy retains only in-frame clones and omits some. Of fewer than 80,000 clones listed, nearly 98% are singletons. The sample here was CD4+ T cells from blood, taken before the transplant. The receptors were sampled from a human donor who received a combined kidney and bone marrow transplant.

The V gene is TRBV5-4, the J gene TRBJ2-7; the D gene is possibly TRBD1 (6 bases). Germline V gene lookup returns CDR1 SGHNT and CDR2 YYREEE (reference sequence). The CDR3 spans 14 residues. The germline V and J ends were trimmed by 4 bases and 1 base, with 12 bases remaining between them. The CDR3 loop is CASSLTGPSYEQYF. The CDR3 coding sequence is TGTGCCAGCAGCCTGACAGGCCCTTCCTACGAGCAGTACTTC.

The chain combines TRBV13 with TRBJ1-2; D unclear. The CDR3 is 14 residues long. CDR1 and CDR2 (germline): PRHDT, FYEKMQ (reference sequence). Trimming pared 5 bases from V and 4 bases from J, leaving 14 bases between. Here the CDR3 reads CASSTNLGVYGYTF. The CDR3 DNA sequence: TGTGCCAGCAGCACGAACCTGGGAGTCTATGGCTACACCTTC.

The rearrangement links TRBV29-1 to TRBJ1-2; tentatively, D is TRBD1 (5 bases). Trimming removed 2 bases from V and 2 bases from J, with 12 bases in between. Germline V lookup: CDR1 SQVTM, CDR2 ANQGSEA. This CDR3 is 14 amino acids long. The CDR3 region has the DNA TGCAGCGTTGAACGGAACAGGCCGAACTATGGCTACACCTTC. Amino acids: CSVERNRPNYGYTF.

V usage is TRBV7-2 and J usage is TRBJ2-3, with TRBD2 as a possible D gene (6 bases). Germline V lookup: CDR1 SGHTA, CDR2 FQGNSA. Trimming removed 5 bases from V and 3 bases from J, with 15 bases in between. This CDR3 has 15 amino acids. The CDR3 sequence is CASSPRRDQTDTQYF. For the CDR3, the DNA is TGTGCCAGCAGCCCCCGGCGGGACCAGACAGATACGCAGTATTTT. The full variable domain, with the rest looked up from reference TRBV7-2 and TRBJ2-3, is GAGVSQSPSNKVTEKGKDVELRCDPISGHTALYWYRQSLGQGLEFLIYFQGNSAPDKSGLPSDRFSAERTGGSVSTLTIQRTQQEDSAVYLCASSPRRDQTDTQYFGPGTRLTVL.

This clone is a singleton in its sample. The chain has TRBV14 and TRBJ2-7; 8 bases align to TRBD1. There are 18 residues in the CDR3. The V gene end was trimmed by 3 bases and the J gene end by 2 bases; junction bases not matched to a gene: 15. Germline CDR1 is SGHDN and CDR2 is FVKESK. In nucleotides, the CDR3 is TGTGCCAGCAGCCAGGATATCAGTTGGGGACAGGACGCCTACGAGCAGTACTTC. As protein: CASSQDISWGQDAYEQYF.

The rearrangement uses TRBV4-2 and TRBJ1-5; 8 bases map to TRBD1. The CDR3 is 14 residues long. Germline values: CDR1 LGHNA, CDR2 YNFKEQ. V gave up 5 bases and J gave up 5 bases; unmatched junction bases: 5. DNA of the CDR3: TGTGCCAGCAGCTTCGGGACAGGATATCAGCCCCAGCATTTT. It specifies CASSFGTGYQPQHF.

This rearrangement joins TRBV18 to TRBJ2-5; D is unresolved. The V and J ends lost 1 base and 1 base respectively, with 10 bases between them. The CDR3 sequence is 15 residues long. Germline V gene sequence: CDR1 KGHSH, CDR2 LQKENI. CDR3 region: CASSPRHLVQETQYF. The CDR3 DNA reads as TGTGCCAGCTCACCACGGCATCTCGTCCAAGAGACCCAGTACTTC.

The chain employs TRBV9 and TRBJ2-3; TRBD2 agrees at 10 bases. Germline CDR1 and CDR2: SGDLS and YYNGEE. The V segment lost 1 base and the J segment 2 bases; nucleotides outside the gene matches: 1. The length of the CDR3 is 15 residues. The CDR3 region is CASSVSGRATDTQYF. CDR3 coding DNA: TGTGCCAGCAGCGTAAGCGGGAGGGCCACAGATACGCAGTATTTT.

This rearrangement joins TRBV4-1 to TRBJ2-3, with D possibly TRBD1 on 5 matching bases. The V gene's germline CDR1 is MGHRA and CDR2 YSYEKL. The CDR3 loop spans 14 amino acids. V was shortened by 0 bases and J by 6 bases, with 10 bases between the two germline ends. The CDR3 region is CASSQEVRGDTQYF. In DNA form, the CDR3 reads TGCGCCAGCAGCCAAGAAGTAAGGGGCGATACGCAGTATTTT.